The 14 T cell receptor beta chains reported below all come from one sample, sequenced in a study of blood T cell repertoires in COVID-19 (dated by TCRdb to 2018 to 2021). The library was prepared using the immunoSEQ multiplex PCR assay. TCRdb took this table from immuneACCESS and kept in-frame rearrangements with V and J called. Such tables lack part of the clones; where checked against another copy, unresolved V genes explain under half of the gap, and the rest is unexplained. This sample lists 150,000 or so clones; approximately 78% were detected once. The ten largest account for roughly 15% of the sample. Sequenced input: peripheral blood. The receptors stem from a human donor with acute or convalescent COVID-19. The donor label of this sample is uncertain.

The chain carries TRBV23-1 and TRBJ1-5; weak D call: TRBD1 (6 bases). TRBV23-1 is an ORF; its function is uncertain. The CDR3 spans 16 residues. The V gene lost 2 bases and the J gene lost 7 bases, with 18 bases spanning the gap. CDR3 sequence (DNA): TGCGCCAGCAGTCAAACCGCGGCAGGGGATAGACAGCCCCAGCATTTT. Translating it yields CASSQTAAGDRQPQHF.

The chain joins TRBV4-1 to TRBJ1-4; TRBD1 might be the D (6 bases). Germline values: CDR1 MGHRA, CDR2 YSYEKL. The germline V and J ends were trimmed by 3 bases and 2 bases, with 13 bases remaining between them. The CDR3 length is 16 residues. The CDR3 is CASSQQGMATNEKLFF. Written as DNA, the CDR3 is TGCGCCAGCAGCCAGCAGGGGATGGCGACTAATGAAAAACTGTTTTTT.

This CDR3 is CASSLLGPNTGELFF. Written as DNA, the CDR3 is TGCGCCAGCAGCCTCTTGGGGCCGAACACCGGGGAGCTGTTTTTT. The chain has TRBV5-1 and TRBJ2-2, with D perhaps TRBD1 (5 bases). The CDR3 has 15 amino acids. Trimming pared 4 bases from V and 0 bases from J, leaving 10 bases between. CDR1 is SGHRS and CDR2 is YFSETQ in the germline V gene.

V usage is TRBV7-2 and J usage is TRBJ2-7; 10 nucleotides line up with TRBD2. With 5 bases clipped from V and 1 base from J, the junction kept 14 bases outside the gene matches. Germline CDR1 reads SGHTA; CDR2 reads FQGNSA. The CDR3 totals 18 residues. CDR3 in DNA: TGTGCCAGCAGCCCCTCCCTGCCGGGACTAGCGAGTTCCTACGAGCAGTACTTC. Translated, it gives CASSPSLPGLASSYEQYF.

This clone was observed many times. DNA for the CDR3: TGCGCCAGCAGCCAAGAGACAGGAAATGGCTACACCTTC. Protein sequence: CASSQETGNGYTF. The chain employs TRBV4-1 and TRBJ1-2; D might be TRBD1 (6 bases). This CDR3 is 13 amino acids long. Per the germline V gene, CDR1 is MGHRA and CDR2 is YSYEKL. Trimming removed 0 bases at V and 6 bases at J, with 8 bases between.

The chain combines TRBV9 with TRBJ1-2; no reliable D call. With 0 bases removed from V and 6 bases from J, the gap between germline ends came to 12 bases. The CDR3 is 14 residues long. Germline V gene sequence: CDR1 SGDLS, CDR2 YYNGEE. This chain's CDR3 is CASSVDPKGDGYTF. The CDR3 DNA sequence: TGTGCCAGCAGCGTAGACCCCAAGGGAGATGGCTACACCTTC.

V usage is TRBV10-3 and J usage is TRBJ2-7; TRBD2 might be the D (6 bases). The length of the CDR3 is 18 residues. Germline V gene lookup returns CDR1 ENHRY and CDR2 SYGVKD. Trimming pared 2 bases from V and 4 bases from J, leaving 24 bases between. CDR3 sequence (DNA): TGTGCCATCAGTGAGCCCTCCCGGGAGCCTGTAATCCCTTACGAGCAGTACTTC. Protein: CAISEPSREPVIPYEQYF.

The CDR3 loop reads CASSRGTANQPQHF. CDR3 sequence (DNA): TGTGCCAGTAGTAGGGGGACAGCCAATCAGCCCCAGCATTTT. V and J are TRBV19 and TRBJ1-5; 7 nucleotides align to TRBD1. V shed 4 bases and J 3 bases; nucleotides not matched to a gene: 3. The germline V gene encodes CDR1 LNHDA and CDR2 SQIVND (reference sequence). This CDR3 is 14 amino acids long. The variable domain in full, with the rest retrieved from reference TRBV19 and TRBJ1-5, is DGGITQSPKYLFRKEGQNVTLSCEQNLNHDAMYWYRQDPGQGLRLIYYSQIVNDFQKGDIAEGYSVSREKKESFPLTVTSAQKNPTAFYLCASSRGTANQPQHFGDGTRLSIL.

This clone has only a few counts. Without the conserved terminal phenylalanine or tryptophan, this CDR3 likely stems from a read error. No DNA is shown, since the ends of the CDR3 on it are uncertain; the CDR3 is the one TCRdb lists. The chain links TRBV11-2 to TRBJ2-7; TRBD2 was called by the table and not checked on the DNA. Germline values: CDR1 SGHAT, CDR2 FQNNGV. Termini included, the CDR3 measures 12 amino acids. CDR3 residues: CASSGPVGPGAI.

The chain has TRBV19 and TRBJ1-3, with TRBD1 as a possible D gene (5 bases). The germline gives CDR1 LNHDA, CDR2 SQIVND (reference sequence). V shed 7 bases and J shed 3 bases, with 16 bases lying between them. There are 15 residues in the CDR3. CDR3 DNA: TGTGCCAGTACCGCAGCGGGGGAACTTGGAAACACCATATATTTT. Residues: CASTAAGELGNTIYF.

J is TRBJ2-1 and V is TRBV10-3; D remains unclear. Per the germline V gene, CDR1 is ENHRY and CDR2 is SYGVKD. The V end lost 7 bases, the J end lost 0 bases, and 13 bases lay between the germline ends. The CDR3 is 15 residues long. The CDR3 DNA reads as TGTGCCATCATGAGGAGTATTTTCTCCTACAATGAGCAGTTCTTC. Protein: CAIMRSIFSYNEQFF.

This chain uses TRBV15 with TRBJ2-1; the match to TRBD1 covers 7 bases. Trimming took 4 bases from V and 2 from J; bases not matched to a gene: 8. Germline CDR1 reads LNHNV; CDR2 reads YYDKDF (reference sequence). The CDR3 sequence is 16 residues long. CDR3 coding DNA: TGTGCCACCAGCATCCGCGGGCAGGGGGCCTACAATGAGCAGTTCTTC. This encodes CATSIRGQGAYNEQFF.

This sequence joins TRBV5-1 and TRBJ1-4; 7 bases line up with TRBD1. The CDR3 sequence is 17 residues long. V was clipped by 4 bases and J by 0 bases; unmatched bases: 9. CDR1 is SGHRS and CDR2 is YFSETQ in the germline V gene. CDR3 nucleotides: TGCGCCAGCAGCAGGCAGGGGGATTTTGCAACTAATGAAAAACTGTTTTTT. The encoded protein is CASSRQGDFATNEKLFF. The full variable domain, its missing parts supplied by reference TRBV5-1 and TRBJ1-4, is KAGVTQTPRYLIKTRGQQVTLSCSPISGHRSVSWYQQTPGQGLQFLFEYFSETQRNKGNFPGRFSGRQFSNSRSEMNVSTLELGDSALYLCASSRQGDFATNEKLFFGSGTQLSVL.

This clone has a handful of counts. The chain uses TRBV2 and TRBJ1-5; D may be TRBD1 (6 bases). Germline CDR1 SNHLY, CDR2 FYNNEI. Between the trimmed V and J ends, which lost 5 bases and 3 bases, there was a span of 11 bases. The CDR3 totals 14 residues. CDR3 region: CASSNQGHNQPQHF. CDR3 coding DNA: TGTGCCAGCAGTAATCAGGGACACAATCAGCCCCAGCATTTT.